This TCR beta chain came from a study of cytomegalovirus exposure and HLA in healthy donors. Study-wide findings and caveats: High sensitivity and specificity were reportedly achieved when the classifier diagnosed cytomegalovirus status. The authors confirmed in vitro that three CMV-associated chains were specific for CMV antigens. In most subjects, TCR beta sequences reportedly gave accurate predictions of HLA-A and HLA-B alleles.

Comments on this clone: The antigen is not known.

The PCR made use of 60 Vbeta and 13 Jbeta primers. TCRdb keeps only in-frame clones here, not all; method: immunoSEQ multiplex PCR. The sample includes under 150,000 clones, about four fifths of them seen just once. CDR3 size: 18 residues. Germline CDR1 reads MGHDK; CDR2 reads SYGVNS. V dropped 1 base and J dropped 1; count of bases not matched to a gene: 12. At the time of sampling, donors were nominally healthy, though unrecorded immune exposures were likely. The sample comprised PBMCs. The gene calls are TRBV25-1 and TRBJ2-7; 8 bases align to TRBD1. This receptor was taken from a man aged 25 to 40 in good health and CMV-seronegative. The CDR3 nucleotides are TGTGCCAGCAGTGAATTCTTCCAGGTACAGGGGGTATCCTACGAGCAGTACTTC. Its protein product is CASSEFFQVQGVSYEQYF.